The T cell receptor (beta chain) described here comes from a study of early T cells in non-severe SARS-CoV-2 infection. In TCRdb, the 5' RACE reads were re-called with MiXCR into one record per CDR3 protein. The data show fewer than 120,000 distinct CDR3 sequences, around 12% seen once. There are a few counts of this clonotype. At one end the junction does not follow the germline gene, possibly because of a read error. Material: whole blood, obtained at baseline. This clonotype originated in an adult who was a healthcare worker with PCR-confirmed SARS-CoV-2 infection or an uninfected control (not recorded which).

This CDR3 is CASSPSWLVFGF. For the CDR3, the DNA is TGTGCCAGCAGCCCGAGCTGGCTAGTTTTCGGCTTC. V gene TRBV7-9 combines with J gene TRBJ2-1, with unresolved D. The germline V gene encodes CDR1 SEHNR and CDR2 FQNEAQ (reference sequence). This CDR3 region has 12 residues.